This TCR beta chain was documented in a study of cytomegalovirus exposure and HLA in healthy donors. Study results and limitations: In a later analysis, DRB1 alleles had the most associated TCRs; HLA-C alleles the fewest. An apparent linkage of common viral pathogens to several of the most significant clusters emerged in a later analysis. A previous analysis found most TCR beta V segments productive roughly 90% or roughly 30% of the time.

Turning to this clone: As yet, its antigen is unknown.

The PCR made use of 60 Vbeta and 13 Jbeta primers. TCRdb keeps only in-frame clones here, not all; method: immunoSEQ multiplex PCR. The sample lists around 150,000 clones, 72% occurring once. Material: PBMCs. The TCR sequence derives from a man aged 50-59 years in good health and CMV-seropositive.

The CDR3 DNA reads as TGCGCCAGCAGCCAAGATGGGCTAGCGGGGTGGAATGAGCAGTTCTTC. Translation gives CASSQDGLAGWNEQFF. The chain carries TRBV4-3 and TRBJ2-1; TRBD2 agrees at 9 bases. Trimming took 0 bases from V and 7 from J; bases not matched to a gene: 7. The CDR3 has 16 residues. Germline V gives CDR1 LGHNA, CDR2 YSLEER.